The present entry profiles one T cell receptor beta chain with its context. Assay used: immunoSEQ multiplex PCR; TCRdb lists only in-frame clones, some missing. The sample lists around 100,000 clones, about 86% seen once, with 2.5% to 3% in the top ten. V was trimmed by 2 bases and J by 5 bases, leaving 12 bases between them. This CDR3 has 14 residues. Looked up from germline, CDR1 is SGHAT and CDR2 is FQNNGV. This specimen comes from a study of T cell clones after liver transplantation. Study as a whole: Pre-transplant mixed lymphocyte reactions yielded third-party-reactive TCRbeta sequences as comparators for graft-donor-reactive sequences. At least one year of complete immunosuppression withdrawal without enzymes over twice normal defined tolerance.

This receptor was identified in a human patient who received a liver transplant. A share of the T cells may be of graft donor origin. The material was CD4+ T cells from blood, obtained roughly 50 months after liver transplant. The chain couples TRBV11-2 to TRBJ1-1; no reliable D call. The CDR3 is CASSLFPGRTEAFF. Written as DNA, the CDR3 is TGTGCCAGCAGCTTATTTCCAGGTAGGACTGAAGCTTTCTTT.